The clone carrying this T cell receptor beta chain appeared many times. What it binds is unknown. This sample stems from a study of T cells after yellow fever vaccination. MiXCR, applied by TCRdb to the 5' RACE reads, yields one record per CDR3 protein. This table holds some 390,000 distinct CDR3 sequences, 6.2% found once. This CDR3 region has 14 residues. V was cut by 3 bases and J by 1 base, with 10 bases left in between. Germline loops: CDR1 DFQATT, CDR2 SNEGSKA (reference sequence). Study-wide results and limits: Post-booster reappearance was seen for most primary-vaccination clones (about 95% CD4, around 89% CD8).

This specimen consisted of PBMCs, obtained 5 days after the yellow fever booster vaccination. The clonotype comes from a young man who received the YFV17D yellow fever vaccine. The chain uses TRBV20-1 and TRBJ1-5; no firm D call. The CDR3 region has the DNA TGCAGTGCTAGTGAGCAGTTAAGCAATCAGCCCCAGCATTTT. This sequence encodes CSASEQLSNQPQHF.